A single sample gave rise to the 11 T cell receptor beta chains below, sequenced in a study of cytomegalovirus exposure and HLA in healthy donors. Sequencing was performed with immunoSEQ multiplex PCR; in TCRdb, only in-frame clones are kept and a portion is missing. Here the sample spans around 98,000 clones, around 85% being singletons. Sequencing used PBMCs. These receptors all come from a woman aged 25 to 39 in good health and CMV-seronegative.

This clone was observed a single time. The V call is TRBV7-3, the J call TRBJ2-2; D is perhaps TRBD2 (6 bases). The CDR3 has 13 amino acids. The germline gives CDR1 SGHTA, CDR2 FQGTGA. V was cut by 5 bases and J by 6 bases, with 10 bases left in between. The CDR3 sequence: CASSPAGSGELFF. In nucleotides, the CDR3 is TGTGCCAGCAGCCCCGCGGGGTCCGGGGAGCTGTTTTTT. Supplemented by reference TRBV7-3 and TRBJ2-2, the full variable domain reads GAGVSQTPSNKVTEKGKYVELRCDPISGHTALYWYRQSLGQGPEFLIYFQGTGAADDSGLPNDRFFAVRPEGSVSTLKIQRTERGDSAVYLCASSPAGSGELFFGEGSRLTVL.

This clone has only one observation. V usage is TRBV7-9 and J usage is TRBJ2-7; D might be TRBD1 (5 bases). Trimming removed 5 bases from V and 12 bases from J, with 23 bases in between. CDR1 and CDR2 (germline): SEHNR, FQNEAQ (reference sequence). There are 14 residues in the CDR3. Here the CDR3 reads CASSKDQGWGARYF. CDR3 DNA: TGTGCCAGCAGCAAAGACCAGGGTTGGGGTGCTCGGTACTTC.

The rearrangement links TRBV19 to TRBJ1-5; D is undetermined. In germline, CDR1 is LNHDA, CDR2 SQIVND (reference sequence). The CDR3 totals 15 residues. Trimming left V 1 base short and J 6 bases short, with 13 bases between. The CDR3 here is CASSIGGGGSQPQHF. CDR3 DNA: TGTGCCAGTAGTATAGGAGGAGGCGGTAGTCAGCCCCAGCATTTT.

The chain employs TRBV10-3 and TRBJ2-1; D perhaps matches TRBD1 (5 bases). Looked up from germline, CDR1 is ENHRY and CDR2 is SYGVKD. The CDR3 loop spans 15 amino acids. V was shortened by 4 bases and J by 5 bases, with 15 bases between the two germline ends. The CDR3 nucleotides read TGTGCCATCAGTGGCCCGGAACAGGTTAACAATGAGCAGTTCTTC. This gives the protein CAISGPEQVNNEQFF.

V gene TRBV25-1 combines with J gene TRBJ1-6, with TRBD1 matching 7 bases. Germline CDR1 and CDR2: MGHDK and SYGVNS. CDR3 length equals 15 residues. After removal of 0 bases from V and 7 bases from J, the junction contained 3 bases not matched to a gene. CDR3 sequence reads: CASSEYQGGNSPLHF. CDR3 bases: TGTGCCAGCAGTGAATATCAGGGGGGAAATTCACCCCTCCACTTT.

V usage is TRBV7-9 and J usage is TRBJ1-1; perhaps TRBD1 as D (6 bases). The V gene's germline CDR1 is SEHNR and CDR2 FQNEAQ (reference sequence). V was clipped by 5 bases and J by 10 bases, with 20 bases between them. The CDR3 is made up of 14 amino acids. CDR3 nucleotide sequence: TGTGCCAGCAGCGCTAGGACAGTAAGGGCCCGAGCTTTCTTT. This encodes CASSARTVRARAFF.

This chain links TRBV6-4 with TRBJ1-1; D may be TRBD1 (5 bases). Trimming cost V 4 bases and J 6 bases, with 12 bases left between them. Germline values: CDR1 MRHNA, CDR2 SNTAGT. This CDR3 is 13 amino acids long. This CDR3 reads CASSAIWGAEAFF. The DNA of the CDR3 is TGTGCCAGCAGTGCCATCTGGGGGGCTGAAGCTTTCTTT.

The rearrangement joins TRBV29-1 to TRBJ2-3; 11 positions match TRBD2. Germline assignment: CDR1 SQVTM and CDR2 ANQGSEA. The CDR3 covers 20 residues. V lost 0 bases to trimming and J lost 0 bases; unmatched junction nucleotides: 14. The DNA of the CDR3 is TGCAGCGTTGAAGATCGGGCGACTATGACTAGCGGGATAAGCACAGATACGCAGTATTTT. This sequence encodes CSVEDRATMTSGISTDTQYF.

V gene TRBV28 combines with J gene TRBJ2-2; no clear D. CDR1 MDHEN and CDR2 SYDVKM come from the germline V gene. The CDR3 spans 14 residues. Trimming cost V 6 bases and J 1 base, with 9 bases left between them. CDR3 in amino acids: CASRTLGNTGELFF. The CDR3 region has the DNA TGTGCCAGCAGGACGCTAGGGAACACCGGGGAGCTGTTTTTT.

The rearrangement links TRBV5-1 to TRBJ1-1, with 10 bases fitting TRBD1. Germline-derived CDR1 and CDR2 are SGHRS and YFSETQ. The junction had 10 bases not matched to a gene; V was cut back by 4 bases and J by 7 bases. This CDR3 has 15 residues. This chain's CDR3 is CASSMSDRGRVEAFF. CDR3 bases: TGCGCCAGCAGCATGTCCGACAGGGGGCGCGTTGAAGCTTTCTTT.

This sequence joins TRBV9 and TRBJ1-1, with D perhaps matching TRBD1 (6 bases). V was clipped by 10 bases and J by 4 bases, with 20 bases between them. The CDR3 sequence is 14 residues long. The germline gives CDR1 SGDLS, CDR2 YYNGEE. The CDR3 nucleotides are TGTGCCTCCAATGAGGGGGGGCGTTCCACTGAAGCTTTCTTT. Protein sequence: CASNEGGRSTEAFF.